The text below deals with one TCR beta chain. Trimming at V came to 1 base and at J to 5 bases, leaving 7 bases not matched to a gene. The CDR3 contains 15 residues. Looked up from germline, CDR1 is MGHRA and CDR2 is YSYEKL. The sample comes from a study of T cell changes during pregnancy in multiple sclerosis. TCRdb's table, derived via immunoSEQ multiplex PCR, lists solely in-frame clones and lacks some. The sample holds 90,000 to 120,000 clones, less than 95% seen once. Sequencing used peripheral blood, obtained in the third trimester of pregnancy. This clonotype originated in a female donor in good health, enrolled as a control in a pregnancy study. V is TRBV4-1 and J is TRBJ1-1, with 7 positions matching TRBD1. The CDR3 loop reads CASSQGDRVRTEAFF. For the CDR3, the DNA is TGCGCCAGCAGCCAAGGGGACAGAGTCCGGACTGAAGCTTTCTTT.